Listed below are T cell receptor beta chains from one sample, sequenced in a study of metastatic and nonmetastatic thyroid tumors. TCRdb ran MiXCR on the PCR reads. The sample consists of 25,000 to 35,000 clones, about a sixth of them appearing once. The sequenced sample was blood. The receptor set was obtained from a female donor with papillary thyroid cancer or a benign thyroid nodule (not recorded which). Some clones in this sample may be carry-over from other donors' samples. Both conserved end residues are part of each CDR3. The D gene is left open where the match is weak. Clone size is stated in some rows and not others, as once, few, many or a class when expanded.

TRBJ1-3 | many | TRBV28 | 16 | TRBD1 | TGTGCCAGCAGAGTTTTGGCAGGGGGCTCTGGAAACACCATATATTTT | CASRVLAGGSGNTIYF
TRBJ2-1 | many | TRBV5-1 | 16 | TRBD1 | TGCGCCAGCAGCTTCCCCGGGACAGGGAAACGAGGTGAGCAGTTCTTC | CASSFPGTGKRGEQFF
TRBJ1-2 | NA | TRBV6-1 | 15 | NA | TGTGTCAGCAGTGAACTAAGCCGAGTCGACTATGGCAACACCTTC | CVSSELSRVDYGNTF
TRBJ2-1 | once | TRBV20-1 | 13 | NA | TGCAGTGCTAGAGAGTGGAGCGGCAGTGAGCAGTTCTTC | CSAREWSGSEQFF
TRBJ2-2 | many | TRBV18 | 18 | TRBD1 | TGTGCCAGCTCACCCCCTGGACAGGCTGACGTTAACACCGGGGAGCTGTTTTTT | CASSPPGQADVNTGELFF
TRBJ1-5 | NA | TRBV28 | 13 | NA | TGTGCCAGCAGTTTAGGCAGTAGCCAGCCCCAGCATTTT | CASSLGSSQPQHF
TRBJ2-4 | many | TRBV5-1 | 16 | NA | TGCGCCAGCAGCCCGGGACCGGCGCTAGCCAAAAACATTCAGTACTTC | CASSPGPALAKNIQYF
TRBJ1-2 | NA | TRBV20-1 | 11 | NA | TGCAGTGCTAGAGTTTCCCTTGGCTACACCTTC | CSARVSLGYTF
TRBJ2-5 | few | TRBV2 | 13 | NA | TGTGCCAGCAGAGGTCCGACAGAAAAGACCCAGTACTTC | CASRGPTEKTQYF
TRBJ1-4 | many | TRBV28 | 14 | NA | TGTGCCAGCAGAACATCGGGGGGAAATGAAAAACTGTTTTTT | CASRTSGGNEKLFF